The text below deals with one T cell receptor (beta chain). Other DNA sequences of this sample code for an identical CDR3. CDR3 size: 14 residues. Germline V gene sequence: CDR1 LNHDA, CDR2 SQIVND (reference sequence). Germline trimming cut 5 bases from V and 3 bases from J; bases unmatched to any gene: 5. The record originates from a study of blood T cell repertoires in COVID-19. Turning to the study itself: The United States, Italy and Spain provided the acute and convalescent COVID-19 samples.

As handled by the study authors: Reference gene primer amplification in the assay estimated nucleated cell counts. Method: immunoSEQ multiplex PCR; TCRdb's copy keeps in-frame clones and lacks some. Clone size and the V and J calls come from that table; the DNA yielded D and trimming. The sample lists around 450,000 clones, about 90% occurring once. In terms of age and location, participants ranged from roughly 18 to 95 years and lived in about two dozen US areas. Two negative PCRs, clearance, or symptom resolution had been documented for recovered Cohort 3 donors. Sequencing was performed on PBMCs or T cells enriched from blood (not recorded which). This clonotype originated in a man between 18 and 35 years old who had recovered from COVID-19. This sequence joins TRBV19 and TRBJ2-7, with TRBD2 matching 9 bases. CDR3 protein: CASSRAGGGYEQYF. As DNA, the CDR3 is TGTGCCAGTAGTCGGGCGGGAGGGGGCTACGAGCAGTACTTC.